This T cell receptor (beta chain) was sequenced in a study of post-analysis software for immune sequencing data. Across the whole study: Both relapsing-remitting and secondary progressive multiple sclerosis featured among the disease courses, as did progressive-relapsing multiple sclerosis.

This CDR3 has 11 amino acids. Germline lookup yields CDR1 DFQATT and CDR2 SNEGSKA (reference sequence). With 1 base removed from V and 5 bases from J, the gap between germline ends came to 6 bases. Points on this clonotype: The antigen remains undetermined.

General study results and limits: Those with multiple sclerosis, the patient group, showed significantly lower normalized Chao1 diversity than controls. Among 5 or 6 TRBV segments more frequent in patients than controls were TRBV5-6, TRBV5-1 and TRBV20-1.

Unique molecular identifiers had been added to the TCR beta cDNA libraries. T cells numbering about 0.85 to 11 million yielded cDNA molecules that totaled roughly 500,000. MiXCR, applied by TCRdb to the PCR reads, yields one record per CDR3 protein. The sample consists of 800,000 to 950,000 distinct CDR3 sequences, about 50% of them appearing once. Sample: blood. The source of this sequence is a girl aged 10 to 17 with multiple sclerosis. This rearrangement joins TRBV20-1 to TRBJ2-7; D unresolved. DNA of the CDR3: TGCAGTGCTAGAGGGGTCCACGAGCAGTACTTC. Protein: CSARGVHEQYF.